This T cell receptor (beta chain) is from a study of blood T cell repertoires in COVID-19. Across the study: Acute and convalescent COVID-19 samples came from the United States, Italy and Spain. T cells, B-cell-depleted T cells, or PBMCs provided the cDNA or gDNA that served as material.

Assay used: immunoSEQ multiplex PCR; TCRdb lists only in-frame clones, some missing. The sample carries around 43,000 clones, approximately 88% recorded once. Deletions cut 1 base from V and 5 bases from J, with 14 bases between. The V gene's germline CDR1 is WNHNN and CDR2 SYGVQD (reference sequence). The CDR3 runs 15 residues. The material sequenced was peripheral blood. The sequence came from an older woman with acute or convalescent COVID-19. The chain carries TRBV10-1 and TRBJ2-5, with D possibly matching TRBD1 (5 bases). The CDR3 spells CASSEFPDSLETQYF. Here the CDR3 DNA reads TGCGCCAGCAGTGAGTTCCCCGACAGTTTGGAGACCCAGTACTTC.